The rows below give T cell receptor beta chains drawn from one sample of a study of Tregs in tolerant kidney transplant recipients. TCRdb's table, derived via immunoSEQ multiplex PCR, lists solely in-frame clones and lacks some. The sample has roughly 64,000 clones, approximately 87% seen once. The specimen comprised CD4+ T cells from blood (PBMCs), sampled 6 months after the transplant. All receptors come from a human patient who received a combined kidney and bone marrow transplant. Some T cells may have originated in the graft donor. Each CDR3 is given without its conserved first and last residue. Each record gives: V gene, D gene, clone size, J gene, CDR3 protein. The D gene is left open where the match is weak. Some rows have no size entry. The others give once, few or many, or a class for an expanded clone.

TRBV2	NA	NA	TRBJ1-1	ASRNRVEAF
TRBV10-3	NA	few	TRBJ2-7	AIKPGGKQEYEQY
TRBV6-5	TRBD2	NA	TRBJ2-5	ASSILRDYQGTQY
TRBV5-1	TRBD1	NA	TRBJ2-1	ANSRNRGYEQF
TRBV15	NA	few	TRBJ2-7	ATSRHKQDYEQY
TRBV18	NA	NA	TRBJ2-2	ASSPRHGGELF
TRBV6-1	NA	NA	TRBJ1-3	ASSDRFAGNTIY
TRBV11-2	TRBD1	NA	TRBJ1-3	ASSLGQGKAGNTIY
TRBV18	NA	once	TRBJ1-5	ASSPTVNNQPQH
TRBV7-8	NA	NA	TRBJ2-7	ASSSLPLEQY
TRBV21-1	NA	NA	TRBJ2-2	ASDGGWPGELF
TRBV11-2	NA	NA	TRBJ2-7	ASSLFRYEQY
TRBV21-1	NA	once	TRBJ2-5	ASSSRTSGYPQY
TRBV4-1	TRBD2	NA	TRBJ2-3	ASSRVPGLAGSTDTQY
TRBV7-2	TRBD1	NA	TRBJ2-1	ASSPGQSYNEQF
TRBV7-2	NA	NA	TRBJ2-7	ASSLGSSGQHYEQY
TRBV11-2	TRBD1	NA	TRBJ1-1	ASSWTGGMNTEAF
TRBV30	NA	NA	TRBJ2-4	AWSVEGPIQY
TRBV4-1	NA	NA	TRBJ2-7	ASSRSGSSYEQY
TRBV7-9	TRBD1	NA	TRBJ2-5	ASSLGDRVGETQY
TRBV27	NA	NA	TRBJ2-5	ASSFTSEQETQY
TRBV6-5	TRBD2	NA	TRBJ2-5	ASTLAGGPRETQY
TRBV7-2	NA	few	TRBJ2-5	ASSLGTEETQY
TRBV7-7	NA	NA	TRBJ2-2	ASSNTGFDTGELF
TRBV4-3	NA	NA	TRBJ1-2	ASSQDRVSYGYT
TRBV6-5	NA	once	NA	ASSGTSYEQY